These 24 T cell receptor beta chains were sequenced from one sample in a study of blood T cells in healthy people across ages. Primers used in a second PCR of roughly 7 to 11 cycles were a sample-barcoded 5' primer and a J-beta primer mix. Via MiXCR, TCRdb re-called the 5' RACE reads, giving one row per CDR3 protein. The top ten clones hold roughly 14% of a sample with 650,000 to 700,000 distinct CDR3 sequences, around 52% of them seen once. The sample comprised blood. The receptors shown here come from an elderly woman in good health.

In this sample, this clonotype turned up many times. The V gene is TRBV20-1, the J gene TRBJ1-6; the D is unclear. The CDR3 runs to 16 residues. The germline V gene has CDR1 DFQATT and CDR2 SNEGSKA (reference sequence). V was shortened by 0 bases and J by 4 bases, with 13 bases between the two germline ends. CDR3 DNA: TGCAGTGCTAGAGATGACCCTGCTGCTTATAATTCACCCCTCCACTTT. This translates into CSARDDPAAYNSPLHF.

This clonotype was recorded a few times. The chain is built from TRBV27 and TRBJ2-7, with a tentative D call TRBD1 (6 bases). The CDR3 totals 14 residues. Germline V CDR1 and CDR2: MNHEY, SMNVEV (reference sequence). The V gene lost 3 bases and the J gene lost 2 bases, with 11 bases spanning the gap. The CDR3 DNA sequence: TGTGCCAGCAGTTTCCAGGGGCGAGCCTACGAGCAGTACTTC. This translates into CASSFQGRAYEQYF.

A word on this clonotype: This may be a read error, as it is one base from a much larger clone. The chain uses TRBV5-1 and TRBJ2-1, with 9 bases fitting TRBD2. The J call may be in error: the DNA end matches TRBJ2-7 better. This CDR3 has 16 residues. Germline lookup yields CDR1 SGHRS and CDR2 YFSETQ. The CDR3 here is CASSISTSGPYNEQYF. As DNA, the CDR3 is TGCGCCAGCAGCATCTCGACTAGCGGACCGTACAATGAGCAGTACTTC.

The chain links TRBV5-1 to TRBJ1-4; TRBD1 is a possible D gene (5 bases). V was pared by 0 bases and J by 7 bases, with 10 bases between. In germline, CDR1 is SGHRS, CDR2 YFSETQ. The CDR3 consists of 14 residues. The CDR3 region has the DNA TGCGCCAGCAGCTTGGTGGGGCTGGGTGAAAAACTGTTTTTT. Encoded protein: CASSLVGLGEKLFF.

This clonotype has a handful of counts. The chain carries TRBV10-3 and TRBJ2-5; D is undetermined. Per germline, CDR1 ENHRY and CDR2 SYGVKD. This CDR3 has 15 residues. Deletions cut 3 bases from V and 4 bases from J, with 15 bases between. The CDR3 sequence: CAISDGRSLGETQYF. DNA for the CDR3: TGTGCCATCAGTGATGGCCGGTCCCTGGGAGAGACCCAGTACTTC.

J is TRBJ2-1 and V is TRBV9; D tentatively reads TRBD1 or TRBD2 (6 bases each). The CDR3 contains 15 residues. The germline V gene encodes CDR1 SGDLS and CDR2 YYNGEE. The V end lost 9 bases, the J end lost 4 bases, and 20 bases lay between the germline ends. CDR3 nucleotides: TGTGCCAACAGAGCAGGCGGGACAAGTTACAATGAGCAGTTCTTC. Amino acids: CANRAGGTSYNEQFF. Full variable domain (outside the CDR3, taken from reference TRBV9 and TRBJ2-1): DSGVTQTPKHLITATGQRVTLRCSPRSGDLSVYWYQQSLDQGLQFLIQYYNGEERAKGNILERFSAQQFPDLHSELNLSSLELGDSALYFCANRAGGTSYNEQFFGPGTRLTVL.

The chain links TRBV16 to TRBJ1-1; D is undetermined. The V gene lost 0 bases and the J gene lost 5 bases, with 10 bases spanning the gap. The CDR3 covers 14 residues. In germline, CDR1 is KGHSY, CDR2 FQNENV. In DNA, the CDR3 is TGTGCCAGCAGCCAATCGGGCCGCGGAACTGAAGCTTTCTTT. Protein sequence: CASSQSGRGTEAFF.

Details on this clonotype: Possible read error: a much larger clone is one base away. The chain has TRBV20-1 and TRBJ2-6; 7 nucleotides match TRBD1. The junction had 9 bases not matched to a gene; V was cut back by 6 bases and J by 1 base. Germline V lookup: CDR1 DFQATT, CDR2 SNEGSKA (reference sequence). CDR3 length equals 16 residues. The CDR3 loop reads CSAPWDRGSGANVLTF. The CDR3 DNA reads TGCAGTGCGCCTTGGGACAGAGGGTCTGGGGCCAACGTCCTGACTTTC.

The chain employs TRBV27 and TRBJ2-7; 7 nucleotides align to TRBD2. The CDR3 runs 14 residues. Germline CDR1 MNHEY, CDR2 SMNVEV (reference sequence). After removal of 5 bases from V and 3 bases from J, the junction contained 7 bases not matched to a gene. The CDR3: CASSPGRAYYEQYF. CDR3 sequence (DNA): TGTGCCAGCAGTCCGGGGAGGGCCTACTACGAGCAGTACTTC.

V is TRBV5-1 and J is TRBJ2-1; 8 bases are shared with TRBD2. Germline CDR1 reads SGHRS; CDR2 reads YFSETQ. The CDR3 has 17 residues. With 2 bases clipped from V and 7 bases from J, the junction kept 14 bases outside the gene matches. The CDR3 coding sequence is TGCGCCAGCAGCTTTGGTTCGGGAGGCCGGGGGGGAAATGAGCAGTTCTTC. It specifies CASSFGSGGRGGNEQFF.

This clonotype was seen at least ten times. This chain joins TRBV28 and TRBJ2-6; 7 nucleotides align to TRBD1. The ends lost 8 bases at V and 0 bases at J; junction bases unmatched: 10. The CDR3 is 17 residues long. Germline V gene sequence: CDR1 MDHEN, CDR2 SYDVKM. CDR3 residues: CASLRTGISSGANVLTF. The CDR3 coding sequence is TGTGCCAGCTTAAGGACAGGCATTAGCTCTGGGGCCAACGTCCTGACTTTC.

The chain uses TRBV7-2 and TRBJ2-1; 10 bases are shared with TRBD2. The J segment lost 9 bases and the V segment lost 0 bases, leaving 5 bases of the junction unmatched. Germline CDR1 is SGHTA and CDR2 is FQGNSA. The CDR3 runs 15 residues. The CDR3: CASSLAQRGGREQFF. CDR3 in DNA: TGTGCCAGCAGCTTAGCCCAGCGGGGGGGCCGTGAGCAGTTCTTC.

The sample holds a few counts of this clonotype. The V gene is TRBV27, the J gene TRBJ1-5, with D perhaps matching TRBD1 (6 bases). The CDR3 runs 15 residues. Germline-derived CDR1 and CDR2 are MNHEY and SMNVEV (reference sequence). V lost 6 bases and J lost 5, with 17 bases in between. CDR3 residues: CASSPRGSAYQPQHF. The CDR3 bases are TGTGCCAGCAGCCCCAGGGGAAGCGCGTATCAGCCCCAGCATTTT.

This clonotype was recorded many times. The chain recombines TRBV29-1 with TRBJ2-1; 7 nucleotides match TRBD1. Trimming took 6 bases from V and 5 from J; bases not matched to a gene: 7. The CDR3 is 13 amino acids. Germline V gene sequence: CDR1 SQVTM, CDR2 ANQGSEA. The CDR3 region is CSVPRQGDNEQFF. CDR3 coding DNA: TGCAGCGTCCCGAGACAGGGAGACAATGAGCAGTTCTTC.

This clonotype was observed many times. The chain combines TRBV28 with TRBJ2-1, with 7 bases identical to TRBD1. The germline V gene has CDR1 MDHEN and CDR2 SYDVKM. With V trimmed by 8 bases and J by 0 bases, 10 bases remained unmatched. CDR3 size: 16 residues. In DNA, the CDR3 is TGTGCCAGCTCCATAGGGGGCTCCTCCTCCTACAATGAGCAGTTCTTC. This sequence encodes CASSIGGSSSYNEQFF.

This clonotype was counted ten times or more. The chain has TRBV20-1 and TRBJ1-2, with 7 bases that match TRBD1. The CDR3 runs 13 residues. The ends lost 3 bases at V and 9 bases at J; junction bases unmatched: 10. The germline V gene has CDR1 DFQATT and CDR2 SNEGSKA (reference sequence). DNA of the CDR3: TGCAGTGCTAGCGGGACAGTAGAGTCTCGCTACACCTTC. Protein product: CSASGTVESRYTF.

This chain connects TRBV10-3 to TRBJ2-5; 9 positions match TRBD1. V trimming: 4 bases; J trimming: 3 bases; junction bases outside the gene matches: 6. This CDR3 has 15 residues. Germline CDR1 is ENHRY and CDR2 is SYGVKD. This CDR3 reads CAISVIRDREETQYF. CDR3 nucleotide sequence: TGTGCCATCAGTGTAATCCGGGACAGGGAAGAGACCCAGTACTTC.

This clonotype was seen more than once but under ten times. This sequence joins TRBV7-9 and TRBJ2-1, with TRBD2 as a possible D gene (5 bases). V was shortened by 1 base and J by 10 bases, with 20 bases between the two germline ends. Per the germline V gene, CDR1 is SEHNR and CDR2 is FQNEAQ (reference sequence). This CDR3 is built from 16 residues. The CDR3 is CASSLEGVGVGEEQFF. The CDR3, as DNA: TGTGCCAGCAGCTTAGAGGGCGTTGGAGTCGGGGAGGAGCAGTTCTTC.

This clonotype turned up a few times. The chain recombines TRBV11-2 with TRBJ2-6; 7 bases fit TRBD1. Germline-derived CDR1 and CDR2 are SGHAT and FQNNGV. CDR3 length equals 15 residues. V shed 6 bases and J 3 bases; nucleotides not matched to a gene: 5. The chain's CDR3 is CASSLTGDGANVLTF. In DNA form, the CDR3 reads TGTGCCAGCAGTCTCACAGGGGATGGGGCCAACGTCCTGACTTTC.

Remarks on this clonotype: Given a much more abundant clone one base away, this may be a read error. The V call is TRBV29-1, the J call TRBJ2-1, with TRBD1 matching 9 bases. Germline trimming cut 8 bases from V and 4 bases from J; bases unmatched to any gene: 6. The CDR3 has 13 residues. The germline CDR1 and CDR2 sequences are SQVTM and ANQGSEA. The CDR3 DNA reads as TGCAGCCTGGGGGGACAGGGTTACAATGAGCAGTTCTTC. It yields the protein CSLGGQGYNEQFF.

A single count supports this clonotype. Being one base from a much bigger clone, this may be a read error. The chain uses TRBV12-3 or TRBV12-4 and TRBJ2-7; 7 bases align to TRBD1. This CDR3 region has 14 residues. The CDR3 loop reads CASNKDRVSAERYF. The CDR3 nucleotides are TGTGCCAGCAATAAAGACAGGGTTTCGGCCGAGCGGTACTTC.

The chain couples TRBV9 to TRBJ2-7; tentative D call: TRBD2 (6 bases). Trimming stripped 0 bases from V and 3 bases from J, with 10 bases between. CDR1 and CDR2 (germline): SGDLS, YYNGEE. CDR3 size: 14 residues. For the CDR3, the DNA is TGTGCCAGCAGCGTAGATGGGAGGAACTACGAGCAGTACTTC. Residues: CASSVDGRNYEQYF. Combining the CDR3 with reference TRBV9 and TRBJ2-7 gives the whole variable domain DSGVTQTPKHLITATGQRVTLRCSPRSGDLSVYWYQQSLDQGLQFLIQYYNGEERAKGNILERFSAQQFPDLHSELNLSSLELGDSALYFCASSVDGRNYEQYFGPGTRLTVT.

Concerning this clonotype itself: This clone may be a read error of a much larger clone one base away. V usage is TRBV12-3 or TRBV12-4 and J usage is TRBJ1-6, with D maybe TRBD1 (5 bases). The CDR3 loop spans 13 amino acids. CDR3 coding DNA: TGTGCCTGCAGCCTCCCTGGGGGTTCACCCCTCCACTTT. This encodes CACSLPGGSPLHF.

The CDR3 spells CASGPSTGQISYEQYF. CDR3 DNA: TGTGCCAGCGGACCATCAACGGGACAGATTTCCTACGAGCAGTACTTC. The V gene is TRBV28, the J gene TRBJ2-7, with 7 bases aligning to TRBD1. The V segment lost 8 bases and the J segment 1 base; nucleotides outside the gene matches: 14. CDR3 length: 16 residues. The germline gives CDR1 MDHEN, CDR2 SYDVKM.